The rows below give T cell receptor beta chains drawn from one sample of a study of blood T cell repertoires in COVID-19. Profiling relied on immunoSEQ multiplex PCR, and the TCRdb table lists in-frame clones only, not all of them. The repertoire holds roughly 260,000 clones, with around nine tenths as singletons. The sample consisted of PBMCs or T cells enriched from blood (not recorded which). These receptors all stem from a woman between 18 and 30 years old who had recovered from COVID-19. The CDR3 runs from the conserved cysteine through the conserved F or W. Each record gives: clone size, J gene, V gene, D gene, CDR3 protein, CDR3 DNA. The D gene is left open where the match is weak. Clone size is shown for a subset of rows, as once, few, many or a class of expanded clone.

size: -
J: TRBJ1-1
V: TRBV5-5
D: -
CDR3: CASSSKEQGLMNTEAFF
DNA: TGTGCCAGCAGCAGTAAGGAACAGGGTTTAATGAACACTGAAGCTTTCTTT

size: -
J: TRBJ1-6
V: TRBV4-2
D: TRBD1
CDR3: CASSQSRQGESPLHF
DNA: TGTGCCAGCAGCCAATCCAGACAGGGGGAATCACCCCTCCACTTT

size: -
J: TRBJ2-5
V: TRBV14
D: -
CDR3: CASSLLQGSKTQYF
DNA: TGTGCCAGCAGCCTATTACAGGGTAGTAAGACCCAGTACTTC

size: -
J: TRBJ2-7
V: TRBV2
D: -
CDR3: CASSEAYRAYEQYF
DNA: TGTGCCAGCAGTGAAGCCTACAGGGCCTACGAGCAGTACTTC

size: -
J: TRBJ1-2
V: TRBV19
D: TRBD1
CDR3: CASSIIVETGDYGYTF
DNA: TGTGCCAGTAGTATTATAGTTGAGACAGGGGACTATGGCTACACCTTC

size: -
J: TRBJ1-5
V: TRBV11-2
D: -
CDR3: CASSLGLNQPQHF
DNA: TGTGCCAGCAGCTTAGGACTCAATCAGCCCCAGCATTTT

size: -
J: TRBJ2-1
V: TRBV5-4
D: TRBD2
CDR3: CASSLGASGSNEQFF
DNA: TGTGCCAGCAGCTTGGGGGCTAGCGGATCCAATGAGCAGTTCTTC

size: -
J: TRBJ1-1
V: TRBV12-3/TRBV12-4
D: -
CDR3: CASSQLPTTEAFF
DNA: TGTGCCAGCAGTCAACTGCCGACTACTGAAGCTTTCTTT

size: few
J: TRBJ1-1
V: TRBV11-2
D: TRBD1
CDR3: CASNLDRVGTEAFF
DNA: TGTGCCAGCAACCTAGACAGGGTTGGCACTGAAGCTTTCTTT

size: -
J: TRBJ1-5
V: TRBV18
D: TRBD1
CDR3: CASSPMGQGATQPQHF
DNA: TGTGCCAGCTCACCAATGGGACAGGGCGCGACTCAGCCCCAGCATTTT

size: -
J: TRBJ2-4
V: TRBV7-6
D: TRBD2
CDR3: CASSPLLGGGNIQYF
DNA: TGTGCCAGCAGCCCTCTCCTCGGGGGAGGGAACATTCAGTACTTC

size: -
J: TRBJ2-7
V: TRBV19
D: TRBD1
CDR3: CASSIDRATGGEPPGLF
DNA: TGTGCCAGTAGTATAGATAGGGCGACAGGGGGCGAACCCCCTGGTCTCTTC

size: once
J: TRBJ2-1
V: TRBV27
D: -
CDR3: CASSLFGDYPTDEQFF
DNA: TGTGCCAGCAGTTTATTTGGAGACTACCCTACGGATGAGCAGTTCTTC

size: -
J: TRBJ1-2
V: TRBV6-5
D: TRBD1
CDR3: CASRYFRQGGYGYTF
DNA: TGTGCCAGCAGGTACTTTCGACAGGGAGGCTATGGCTACACCTTC

size: -
J: TRBJ2-3
V: TRBV9
D: TRBD2
CDR3: CASSSIPSGGATDTQYF
DNA: TGTGCCAGCAGTTCAATCCCTAGCGGGGGGGCCACAGATACGCAGTATTTT

size: -
J: TRBJ1-2
V: TRBV5-6
D: TRBD1
CDR3: CASSFRGIYTF
DNA: TGTGCCAGCAGCTTCAGGGGGATCTACACCTTC

size: -
J: TRBJ2-1
V: TRBV27
D: TRBD1
CDR3: CASSLGVETGGYNEQFF
DNA: TGTGCCAGCAGTTTAGGGGTCGAGACAGGGGGCTACAATGAGCAGTTCTTC

size: -
J: TRBJ2-1
V: TRBV29-1
D: TRBD2
CDR3: CSVGRGLAGGDEQFF
DNA: TGCAGCGTCGGGAGGGGACTAGCGGGAGGGGATGAGCAGTTCTTC

size: -
J: TRBJ2-7
V: TRBV29-1
D: TRBD2
CDR3: CSVVPSGGSPYEQYF
DNA: TGCAGCGTTGTACCTAGCGGGGGGTCTCCCTACGAGCAGTACTTC

size: -
J: TRBJ1-6
V: TRBV6-5
D: -
CDR3: CASSYRLLNSPLHF
DNA: TGTGCCAGCAGTTACAGACTCCTTAATTCACCCCTCCACTTT

size: -
J: TRBJ1-1
V: TRBV7-9
D: TRBD1
CDR3: CASSSRGLDTEAFF
DNA: TGTGCCAGCAGCTCTAGGGGGCTCGACACTGAAGCTTTCTTT

size: -
J: TRBJ2-2
V: TRBV6-1
D: TRBD2
CDR3: CASSERLAGMNTGELFF
DNA: TGTGCCAGCAGTGAAAGACTAGCGGGGATGAACACCGGGGAGCTGTTTTTT

size: -
J: TRBJ1-3
V: TRBV3-1/TRBV3-2
D: TRBD1
CDR3: CASSQRNRGSGNTIYF
DNA: TGTGCCAGCAGCCAGCGAAACAGGGGTTCTGGAAACACCATATATTTT

size: -
J: TRBJ1-4
V: TRBV4-3
D: TRBD1
CDR3: CASSQDIAAGGAPNEKLFF
DNA: TGCGCCAGCAGCCAAGATATAGCGGCAGGGGGCGCCCCTAATGAAAAACTGTTTTTT

size: -
J: TRBJ1-3
V: TRBV30
D: -
CDR3: CAWSGVPESGNTIYF
DNA: TGTGCCTGGAGTGGAGTCCCTGAGTCTGGAAACACCATATATTTT

size: -
J: TRBJ1-6
V: TRBV7-2
D: TRBD1
CDR3: CASSPRQGNSPLHF
DNA: TGTGCCAGCAGCCCAAGACAGGGTAATTCACCCCTCCACTTT

size: -
J: TRBJ2-1
V: TRBV11-3
D: -
CDR3: CASSLIRGVDNEQFF
DNA: TGTGCCAGCAGCTTAATTCGCGGGGTTGACAATGAGCAGTTCTTC

size: -
J: TRBJ2-2
V: TRBV2
D: -
CDR3: CASSVRTNTGELFF
DNA: TGTGCCAGCAGTGTGCGCACGAACACCGGGGAGCTGTTTTTT

size: -
J: TRBJ1-2
V: TRBV2
D: -
CDR3: CASSVISGGYTF
DNA: TGTGCCAGCAGTGTTATAAGCGGTGGCTACACCTTC

size: once
J: TRBJ1-2
V: TRBV4-1
D: -
CDR3: CASSQGDSNYGYTF
DNA: TGCGCCAGCAGCCAAGGCGATAGTAACTATGGCTACACCTTC

size: -
J: TRBJ2-7
V: TRBV3-1/TRBV3-2
D: -
CDR3: CASSQEFRGYEQYF
DNA: TGTGCCAGCAGCCAAGAGTTCCGGGGCTACGAGCAGTACTTC